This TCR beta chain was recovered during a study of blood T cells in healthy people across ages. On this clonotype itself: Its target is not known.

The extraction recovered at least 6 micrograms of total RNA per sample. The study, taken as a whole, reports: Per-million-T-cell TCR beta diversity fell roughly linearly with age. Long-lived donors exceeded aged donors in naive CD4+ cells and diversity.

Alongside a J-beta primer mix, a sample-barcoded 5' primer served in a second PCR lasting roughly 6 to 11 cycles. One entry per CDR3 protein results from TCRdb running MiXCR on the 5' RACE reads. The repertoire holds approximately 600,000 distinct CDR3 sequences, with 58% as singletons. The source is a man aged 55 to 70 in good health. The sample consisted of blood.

Here the CDR3 reads CASSFLFRQANEKLFF. In DNA form, the CDR3 reads TGTGCCAGCAGCTTTCTTTTTAGACAAGCTAATGAAAAACTGTTTTTT. The chain uses TRBV5-5 and TRBJ1-4; D call uncertain. The germline V gene encodes CDR1 SGHKS and CDR2 YYEKEE (reference sequence). The CDR3 is made up of 16 amino acids. V lost 2 bases to trimming and J lost 3 bases, with 14 bases between them.